This TCR beta chain appears in the sequencing data of a study of shared clonotypes between healthy human individuals. Study-level points and caveats: Specimens sampled were limited to blood, with tissue repertoires likely differing.

The germline gives CDR1 MNHNS, CDR2 SASEGT. The CDR3 has 15 residues. The junction had 6 bases not matched to a gene; V was cut back by 5 bases and J by 5 bases. An approximately 210 ng quantity of DNA, around 30,000 T cell genomes, went into the sorted-subset replicate PCRs. Authors' processing steps: Junction-only immunoSEQ sequences carried no quality scores, so filtering differed. Some clones are missing from TCRdb's copy, which holds only in-frame ones; the method was immunoSEQ multiplex PCR. V, J and clone size are taken as reported in that table, and D and trimming were inferred from the DNA itself. The data show roughly 1 million clones, with approximately 70% seen just once and around 1.5% held by the top ten. A remark on this clone: What it recognizes is unknown.

This receptor was obtained from a young man in good health. The chain employs TRBV6-1 and TRBJ2-2; TRBD2 matches 9 bases. Sequencing used memory CD4+ T cells sorted from blood. Subset: CD45RA-negative fraction. The CDR3 protein is CASSSRSGGTGELFF. Here the CDR3 DNA reads TGTGCCAGCAGTTCCCGTAGCGGGGGAACCGGGGAGCTGTTTTTT.